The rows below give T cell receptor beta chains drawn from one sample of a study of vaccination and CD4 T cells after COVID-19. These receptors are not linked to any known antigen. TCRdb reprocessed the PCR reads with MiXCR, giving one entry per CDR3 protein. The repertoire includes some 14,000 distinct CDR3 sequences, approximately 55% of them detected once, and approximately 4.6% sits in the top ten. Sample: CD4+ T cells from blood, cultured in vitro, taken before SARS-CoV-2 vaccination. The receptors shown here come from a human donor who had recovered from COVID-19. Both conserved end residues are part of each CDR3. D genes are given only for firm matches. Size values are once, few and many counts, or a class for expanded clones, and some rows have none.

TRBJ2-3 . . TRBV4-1 TGCGCCAGCAGCCAACCAGTGGCGGCGGGGCTGAGCACAGATACGCAGTATTTT CASSQPVAAGLSTDTQYF
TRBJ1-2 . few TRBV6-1 TGTGCCAGCAGACCTGAACCGAGGGGGACCGAAATTGGGGGCTACACCTTC CASRPEPRGTEIGGYTF
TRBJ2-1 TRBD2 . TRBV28 TGTGCCAGCAGTTCACAAAAGGGACTAGCGACCTACAATGAGCAGTTCTTC CASSSQKGLATYNEQFF
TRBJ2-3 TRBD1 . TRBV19 TGTGCCAGTAGTTCCAGGGGGCGGCCAGATACGCAGTATTTT CASSSRGRPDTQYF
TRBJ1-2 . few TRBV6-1 TGTGCCAGCAGCCCGCCCCTACAGGGTTTAGTTCACTATGGCTACACCTTC CASSPPLQGLVHYGYTF
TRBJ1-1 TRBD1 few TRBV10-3 TGTGCCATCAGTCAGAACTTCGCCGGGACAGGGAACACTGAAGCTTTCTTT CAISQNFAGTGNTEAFF
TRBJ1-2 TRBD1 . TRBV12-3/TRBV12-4 TGTGCCAGCAGTTTTGGCCAGGGGGCTGGTGGCTACACCTTC CASSFGQGAGGYTF
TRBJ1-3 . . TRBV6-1 TGTGCCAGCAGTGAGGCGGAATCCTCTGGAAACACCATATATTTT CASSEAESSGNTIYF
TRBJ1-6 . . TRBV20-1 TGCAGTGCTAGAGATCCGGGCCCTAGTTCACCCCTCCACTTT CSARDPGPSSPLHF
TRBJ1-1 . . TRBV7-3 TGTGCCAGCAGCCCCAGACATCGGGACACTGAAGCTTTCTTT CASSPRHRDTEAFF
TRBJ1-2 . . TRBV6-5 TGTGCCAGCAGTTCCGTAAACAGAAACTATGGCTACACCTTC CASSSVNRNYGYTF
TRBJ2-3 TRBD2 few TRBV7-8 TGTGCCAGCAGCTTAGGGACTAGCGGGAGGAGCACAGATACGCAGTATTTT CASSLGTSGRSTDTQYF
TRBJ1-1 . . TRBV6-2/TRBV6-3 TGTGCCAGCAGTTATATGGGGAACACTGAAGCTTTCTTT CASSYMGNTEAFF
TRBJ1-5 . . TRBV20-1 TGCAGTGCTGTGGACTGGACTTATAGCAATCAGCCCCAGCATTTT CSAVDWTYSNQPQHF
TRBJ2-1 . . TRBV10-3 TGTGCCATCAGTGAGTCGATTACCGCCTACAATGAGCAGTTCTTC CAISESITAYNEQFF
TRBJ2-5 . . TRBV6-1 TGTGCCAGCAGCTTGGACAGAGGGGTTGGGACCCAGTACTTC CASSLDRGVGTQYF
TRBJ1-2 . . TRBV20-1 TGCAGTGCTAGACAGGGGACCTATGGCTACACCTTC CSARQGTYGYTF
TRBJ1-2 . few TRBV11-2 TGTGCCAGCAGCTCGATCGACAGCTATGGCTACACCTTC CASSSIDSYGYTF
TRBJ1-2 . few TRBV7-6 TGTGCCAGCAGCGATACACTGGACCTCAACTATGGCTACACCTTC CASSDTLDLNYGYTF
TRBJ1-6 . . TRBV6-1 TGTGCCAGCAGACTTGCTACCGGATCCTATAATTCACCCCTCCACTTT CASRLATGSYNSPLHF
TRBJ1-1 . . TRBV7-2 TGTGCCAGCAGCTTGGCTCGGGGCGGGAACACTGAAGCTTTCTTT CASSLARGGNTEAFF
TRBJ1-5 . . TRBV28 TGTGCCAGCAGTGACGGCGAGACCAGGGGTTATAGCAATCAGCCCCAGCATTTT CASSDGETRGYSNQPQHF
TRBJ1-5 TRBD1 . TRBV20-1 TGCAGTGCTAGAGCTTCCACCGGGACAGGGAGCAATCAGCCCCAGCATTTT CSARASTGTGSNQPQHF
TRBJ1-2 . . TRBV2 TGTGCCAGCGTCCTTTTGGACCGCCAAGGCGGCTACACCTTC CASVLLDRQGGYTF
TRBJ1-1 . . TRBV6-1 TGTGCCAGCAGCCGACGCGACACCAACATGAACACTGAAGCTTTCTTT CASSRRDTNMNTEAFF
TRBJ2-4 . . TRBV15 TGTGCCACCAGCGGAGACAGGAAACTAGCCAAAAACATTCAGTACTTC CATSGDRKLAKNIQYF
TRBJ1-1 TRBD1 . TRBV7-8 TGTGCCAGCAGCTCCCAGACAGGGGGGAACACTGAAGCTTTCTTT CASSSQTGGNTEAFF
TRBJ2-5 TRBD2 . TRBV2 TGTGCCAGCAGTGCAAGGACTAGCGGGAGTGAGACCCAGTACTTC CASSARTSGSETQYF
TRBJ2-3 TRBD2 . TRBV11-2 TGTGCCAGCAGCCCGGGAGGGCGCCCCTCAGATACGCAGTATTTT CASSPGGRPSDTQYF
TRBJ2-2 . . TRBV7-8 TGTGCCAGCAGCTCAGCACTAGCAGGGGCGCGGGGGCTGTTTTTT CASSSALAGARGLFF
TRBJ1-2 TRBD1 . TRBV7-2 TGTGCCAGCAGCTTACTACAGGGGGAAGATGGCTACACCTTC CASSLLQGEDGYTF
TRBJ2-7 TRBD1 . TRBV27 TGTGCCAGCAGTGCGTCCGGGACAGATCCCTACGAGCAGTACTTC CASSASGTDPYEQYF
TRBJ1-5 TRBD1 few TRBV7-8 TGTGCCAGCAGCTTAGTAGCGTTAGCAGGGGGTAATCAGCCCCAGCATTTT CASSLVALAGGNQPQHF
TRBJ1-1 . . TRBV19 TGTGCCAGTAGTATCGGGGACGGACCGAACACTGAAGCTTTCTTT CASSIGDGPNTEAFF
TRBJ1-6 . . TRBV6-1 TGTGCCAGCAGTGATTTGGGGGCAGGATCACCCCTCCACTTT CASSDLGAGSPLHF
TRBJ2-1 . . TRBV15 TGTGCCACCAGCAGAGCGAGGGGGTCCTACAATGAGCAGTTCTTC CATSRARGSYNEQFF
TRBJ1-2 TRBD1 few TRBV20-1 TGCAGTGCTAGAGATACGGTGGCAGGGGGACTCCTGAGCTATGGCTACACCTTC CSARDTVAGGLLSYGYTF
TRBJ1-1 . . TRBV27 TGTGCCAGCAGTTCCTTTTGGGACGCGAACACTGAAGCTTTCTTT CASSSFWDANTEAFF
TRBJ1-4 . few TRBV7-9 TGTGCCAGCAGCTTATTCGTTGAAAAACTGTTTTTT CASSLFVEKLFF
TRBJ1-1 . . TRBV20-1 TGCAGTGCTAGAGATCCCAGGGTGGGGGCGGCTGAAGCTTTCTTT CSARDPRVGAAEAFF
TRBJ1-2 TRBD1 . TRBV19 TGTGCCAGTGTTGACAGGGCAGGTGACTATGGCTACACCTTC CASVDRAGDYGYTF
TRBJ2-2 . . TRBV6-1 TGTGCCAGCCGATCACACCGGAACACCGGGGAGCTGTTTTTT CASRSHRNTGELFF
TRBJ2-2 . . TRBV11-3 TGTGCCAGCAGCTTAGCGGGGGAGCTGTTTTTT CASSLAGELFF
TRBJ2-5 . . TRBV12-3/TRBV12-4 TGTGCCAGCAGGGGGGACTTGGCCACCGGGGAGACCCAGTACTTC CASRGDLATGETQYF
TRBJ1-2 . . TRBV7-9 TGTGCCAGCAGCGCCACCCGAGGGTATGACTATGGCTACACCTTC CASSATRGYDYGYTF
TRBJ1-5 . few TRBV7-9 TGTGCCAGCAGCACAAACTTGGACCAGCCCCAGCATTTT CASSTNLDQPQHF
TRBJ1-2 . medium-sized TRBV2 TGTGCCAGCAGTGAAAGGTTAGCTAACTATGGCTACACCTTC CASSERLANYGYTF
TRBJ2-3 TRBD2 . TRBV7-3 TGTGCCAGCAGCTTAATTCCCGGGCGGGGGGCCACAGATACGCAGTATTTT CASSLIPGRGATDTQYF
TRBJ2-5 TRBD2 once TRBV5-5 TGTGCCAGCAGCTTTCTAGCGGGAGAGACCCAGTACTTC CASSFLAGETQYF
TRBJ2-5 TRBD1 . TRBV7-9 TGTGCCAGCAGCCCGGGACAGCTAGGGGAGGAGACCCAGTACTTC CASSPGQLGEETQYF
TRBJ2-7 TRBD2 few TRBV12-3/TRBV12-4 TGTGCCAGCAGTAAATGGGAGGGTGGCACCTACGAGCAGTACTTC CASSKWEGGTYEQYF